A single T cell receptor (beta chain) is shown here with its context. This entry belongs to a study of blood T cell repertoires in COVID-19. Across the study: Samples taken during acute and convalescent COVID-19 were collected in the United States, Italy and Spain. PBMCs, B-cell-depleted T cells, or T cells provided the cDNA or gDNA that made up the material.

J gave up 4 bases and V 1 base, and 1 base lay outside the gene matches. Per the germline V gene, CDR1 is SQVTM and CDR2 is ANQGSEA. This CDR3 contains 13 residues. The table came from immunoSEQ multiplex PCR; TCRdb's copy has only in-frame clones and leaves some out. The sample carries 150,000 or so clones, approximately 85% recorded once. V gene TRBV29-1 combines with J gene TRBJ2-3; 8 bases line up with TRBD1. The receptor was isolated from a middle-aged man who had recovered from COVID-19. Material: peripheral blood. CDR3 sequence (DNA): TGCAGCGTTGAAGCAGGGGGCGCAGATACGCAGTATTTT. This gives the protein CSVEAGGADTQYF.